These 23 T cell receptor beta chains came from one sample sequenced in a study of blood T cell repertoires in COVID-19. Profiling relied on immunoSEQ multiplex PCR, and the TCRdb table lists in-frame clones only, not all of them. The table shows about 190,000 clones, with around 87% occurring only once. Source material: peripheral blood. The receptors stem from a man aged 50 to 59 with acute or convalescent COVID-19.

The chain has TRBV7-2 and TRBJ2-1; D is perhaps TRBD2 (7 bases). The CDR3 loop spans 15 amino acids. With 8 bases removed from V and 6 bases from J, the gap between germline ends came to 20 bases. Germline V gene lookup returns CDR1 SGHTA and CDR2 FQGNSA. The CDR3 loop is CASDYRGAHTNEQFF. CDR3 in DNA: TGTGCCAGCGATTACCGGGGGGCCCATACCAATGAGCAGTTCTTC.

This chain links TRBV5-1 with TRBJ2-7; possible D gene TRBD1, 6 bases. The CDR3 is 15 amino acids. The germline gives CDR1 SGHRS, CDR2 YFSETQ. Trimming removed 0 bases at V and 3 bases at J, with 13 bases between. The CDR3 sequence: CASSLAPGANYEQYF. For the CDR3, the DNA is TGCGCCAGCAGCTTGGCCCCAGGGGCAAACTACGAGCAGTACTTC. Full variable domain (remainder filled in from reference TRBV5-1 and TRBJ2-7): KAGVTQTPRYLIKTRGQQVTLSCSPISGHRSVSWYQQTPGQGLQFLFEYFSETQRNKGNFPGRFSGRQFSNSRSEMNVSTLELGDSALYLCASSLAPGANYEQYFGPGTRLTVT.

This chain connects TRBV18 to TRBJ1-2, with D possibly TRBD1 on 5 matching bases. The CDR3 extends over 13 amino acids. V was trimmed by 2 bases and J by 7 bases, leaving 11 bases between them. CDR1 is KGHSH, CDR2 LQKENI, per germline. This CDR3 reads CASSPDRTVGYTF. The CDR3 DNA is TGTGCCAGCTCACCAGACAGAACGGTTGGCTACACCTTC.

The chain employs TRBV27 and TRBJ2-7; 10 bases line up with TRBD1. The V segment lost 5 bases and the J segment 3 bases; nucleotides outside the gene matches: 4. This CDR3 spans 14 amino acids. Per germline, CDR1 MNHEY and CDR2 SMNVEV (reference sequence). The CDR3 DNA follows: TGTGCCAGCAGTCCCCGGACAGGGGGCTACGAGCAGTACTTC. This gives the protein CASSPRTGGYEQYF.

This chain connects TRBV10-2 to TRBJ2-7; 14 nucleotides match TRBD2. The J segment lost 9 bases and the V segment lost 3 bases, leaving 16 bases of the junction unmatched. In germline, CDR1 is WSHSY, CDR2 SAAADI. The CDR3 runs to 18 residues. The CDR3 loop reads CASSESTLRLAGGPGQYF. For the CDR3, the DNA is TGCGCCAGCAGTGAATCAACGCTCAGACTAGCGGGAGGGCCAGGGCAGTACTTC.

The chain employs TRBV5-8 and TRBJ2-5; 11 bases are shared with TRBD1. Germline V gene data show CDR1 as SGHTS and CDR2 as YDEGEE. The CDR3 sequence is 15 residues long. With V trimmed by 5 bases and J by 3 bases, 6 bases remained unmatched. The chain's CDR3 is CASSTGTGGEETQYF. In nucleotides, the CDR3 is TGTGCCAGCAGTACCGGGACAGGGGGGGAAGAGACCCAGTACTTC.

Only a few counts were recorded for this clone. V gene TRBV3-1 (or the pseudogene TRBV3-2) combines with J gene TRBJ1-1; D gene uncertain. Germline V gives CDR1 LGHDT, CDR2 YNNKEL (reference sequence). The CDR3 has 13 amino acids. The V and J ends lost 3 bases and 4 bases respectively, with 9 bases between them. The CDR3 reads CASSHWEVTEAFF. The DNA for the CDR3 is TGTGCCAGCAGCCATTGGGAGGTCACTGAAGCTTTCTTT.

The J gene is TRBJ1-2, the V gene TRBV4-2; D is uncertain. Germline V gene lookup returns CDR1 LGHNA and CDR2 YNFKEQ. The CDR3 length is 14 residues. V lost 3 bases to trimming and J lost 4 bases, with 12 bases between them. DNA for the CDR3: TGTGCCAGCAGCCACCCCCGGGTCGGCTATGGCTACACCTTC. Protein sequence: CASSHPRVGYGYTF.

This chain joins TRBV27 and TRBJ2-7; the D gene is possibly TRBD1 (5 bases). Germline V gene sequence: CDR1 MNHEY, CDR2 SMNVEV (reference sequence). V lost 6 bases, J lost 0 bases, and 9 bases lay in between. There are 13 residues in the CDR3. CDR3 residues: CASSLQVSYEQYF. CDR3 sequence (DNA): TGTGCCAGCAGCCTACAGGTCTCCTACGAGCAGTACTTC.

This rearrangement joins TRBV19 to TRBJ2-1; a weak D match, TRBD1 (6 bases). CDR3 length: 14 amino acids. The V gene lost 7 bases and the J gene lost 3 bases, with 13 bases spanning the gap. The germline gives CDR1 LNHDA, CDR2 SQIVND (reference sequence). The CDR3 protein is CASTKGGSYNEQFF. For the CDR3, the DNA is TGTGCCAGTACTAAAGGGGGAAGCTACAATGAGCAGTTCTTC.

This chain links TRBV5-4 with TRBJ1-6; 8 bases align to TRBD1. V shed 1 base and J 18 bases; nucleotides not matched to a gene: 9. The CDR3 totals 13 residues. Looked up from germline, CDR1 is SGHNT and CDR2 is YYREEE (reference sequence). The CDR3 coding sequence is TGTGCCAGCAGCTTGATGGTTCAGGGGGCACGCCACTTT. It is translated as CASSLMVQGARHF.

This chain connects TRBV27 to TRBJ1-1, with a possible D match to TRBD1 (6 bases). Trimming pared 6 bases from V and 2 bases from J, leaving 13 bases between. The CDR3 has 14 residues. In germline, CDR1 is MNHEY, CDR2 SMNVEV (reference sequence). CDR3 DNA sequence: TGTGCCAGCAGACCCGGGACACCCAACACTGAAGCTTTCTTT. The encoded protein is CASRPGTPNTEAFF.

The chain is built from TRBV28 and TRBJ2-7; 8 positions match TRBD2. Germline V gene sequence: CDR1 MDHEN, CDR2 SYDVKM. There are 14 residues in the CDR3. The V and J ends lost 7 bases and 3 bases, in that order; junction bases with no gene match: 8. The CDR3 region has the DNA TGTGCCAGCACGCCCGCGGGGGGTAGCTACGAGCAGTACGTC. Amino acid sequence: CASTPAGGSYEQYV.

In DNA, the CDR3 is TGTGCCAGCAGTCCCCGGGCTAGCGGCAGTTCGGGCGAGCAGTACTTC. This gives the protein CASSPRASGSSGEQYF. V and J are TRBV27 and TRBJ2-7; the match to TRBD2 covers 7 bases. This CDR3 contains 16 residues. The junction had 16 bases not matched to a gene; V was cut back by 5 bases and J by 6 bases. Germline V CDR1 and CDR2: MNHEY, SMNVEV (reference sequence).

The V and J genes are TRBV7-2 and TRBJ2-3; 11 bases align to TRBD2. V shed 0 bases and J 7 bases; nucleotides not matched to a gene: 6. This CDR3 is built from 16 residues. Germline lookup yields CDR1 SGHTA and CDR2 FQGNSA. The CDR3 is CASSLASGGALNTQYF. The DNA of the CDR3 is TGTGCCAGCAGCTTAGCTAGCGGGGGGGCCTTAAATACGCAGTATTTT.

This chain connects TRBV7-9 to TRBJ1-5; 8 bases fit TRBD1. V lost 9 bases, J lost 4 bases, and 8 bases stayed unmatched. The CDR3 has 14 amino acids. Germline V gives CDR1 SEHNR, CDR2 FQNEAQ (reference sequence). The CDR3 spells CASAQGGSNQPQHF. In nucleotides, the CDR3 is TGTGCCAGTGCACAGGGGGGATCGAATCAGCCCCAGCATTTT.

The V and J genes are TRBV6-4 and TRBJ1-6; no clear D gene. Trimming left V 0 bases short and J 8 bases short, with 5 bases between. CDR1 is MRHNA, CDR2 SNTAGT, per germline. The CDR3 extends over 13 amino acids. The CDR3 here is CASSDSGDSPLHF. In nucleotides, the CDR3 is TGTGCCAGCAGTGACTCCGGGGATTCACCCCTCCACTTT.

The chain is built from TRBV7-9 and TRBJ1-3; possible D gene TRBD1, 6 bases. The length of the CDR3 is 14 residues. CDR1 is SEHNR and CDR2 is FQNEAQ in the germline V gene (reference sequence). Trimming shortened V by 5 bases and J by 6 bases, and 14 bases separated the two germline ends. CDR3: CASSADRTVNTIYF. The CDR3 DNA sequence: TGTGCCAGCAGCGCAGACAGGACCGTAAACACCATATATTTT.

The chain joins TRBV5-6 to TRBJ2-7, with D maybe TRBD1 (5 bases). The germline CDR1 and CDR2 sequences are SGHDT and YYEEEE. V was pared by 3 bases and J by 0 bases, with 10 bases between. There are 14 residues in the CDR3. This CDR3 is CASSYGHPSYEQYV. CDR3 DNA: TGTGCCAGCAGCTATGGACACCCCTCCTACGAGCAGTACGTC.

The V and J genes are TRBV3-1 (or the pseudogene TRBV3-2) and TRBJ2-1; 9 nucleotides agree with TRBD2. Germline CDR1 reads LGHDT; CDR2 reads YNNKEL (reference sequence). After removal of 1 base from V and 5 bases from J, the junction contained 3 bases not matched to a gene. The CDR3 is 15 residues long. The CDR3 DNA reads as TGTGCCAGCAGCCAAGTACTAGCGGGCAACAATGAGCAGTTCTTC. The encoded protein is CASSQVLAGNNEQFF.

V and J are TRBV3-1 (or the pseudogene TRBV3-2) and TRBJ2-3; no reliable D call. CDR1 is LGHDT, CDR2 YNNKEL, per germline (reference sequence). Trimming removed 4 bases at V and 2 bases at J, with 16 bases between. This CDR3 region has 16 residues. The CDR3 region is CASSPEIGSITDTQYF. For the CDR3, the DNA is TGTGCCAGCAGCCCAGAGATTGGTAGTATCACAGATACGCAGTATTTT.

The chain links TRBV3-1 (or the pseudogene TRBV3-2) to TRBJ2-1; 9 bases agree with TRBD2. Trimming removed 4 bases from V and 6 bases from J; junction bases left unmatched: 13. The CDR3 loop spans 17 amino acids. Germline assignment: CDR1 LGHDT and CDR2 YNNKEL (reference sequence). The CDR3 is CASSPRDAAGGVNEQFF. In DNA form, the CDR3 reads TGTGCCAGCAGCCCACGAGACGCAGCGGGGGGAGTCAATGAGCAGTTCTTC.

This chain links TRBV11-3 with TRBJ2-1; maybe TRBD1 (6 bases). Germline V CDR1 and CDR2: SGHNT, YENEEA. V was cut by 0 bases and J by 6 bases, with 12 bases left in between. CDR3 length: 15 amino acids. This CDR3 is CASSLEQGRRNEQFF. DNA of the CDR3: TGTGCCAGCAGCTTAGAACAGGGCAGACGCAATGAGCAGTTCTTC.